One and the same sample provided the 32 T cell receptor beta chains below, sequenced in a study of CD8 T cells in ankylosing spondylitis. These receptors have no known antigen. Overall study results and limits: A TCR beta motif made of about 8 highly homologous variants seemed typical of ankylosing spondylitis blood.

In TCRdb, the 5' RACE reads were re-called with MiXCR into one record per CDR3 protein. Of 100,000 to 150,000 distinct CDR3 sequences in the sample, approximately 17% were seen once. Sequencing was performed on blood, either unsorted or a sorted T cell fraction (not recorded which). All receptors come from a male donor with ankylosing spondylitis.

This clonotype occurred a few times. V and J are TRBV11-1 and TRBJ2-1; D remains unclear. The CDR3 sequence is 18 residues long. The V gene's germline CDR1 is SGHAT and CDR2 FQDESV (reference sequence). The V and J ends lost 0 bases and 1 base respectively, with 16 bases between them. Here the CDR3 reads CASSLAEPIYGSYNEQFF. The CDR3 DNA follows: TGTGCCAGCAGCTTAGCTGAGCCTATTTACGGGTCCTACAATGAGCAGTTCTTC.

The sample holds a few counts of this clonotype. The chain carries TRBV2 and TRBJ2-7; a possible D gene is TRBD2 (5 bases). The CDR3 totals 15 residues. The V and J ends lost 2 bases and 2 bases respectively, with 13 bases between them. Per the germline V gene, CDR1 is SNHLY and CDR2 is FYNNEI. CDR3 bases: TGTGCCAGCAGTGAATTTGGGGATAGCGCCTACGAGCAGTACTTC. Amino acid sequence: CASSEFGDSAYEQYF.

The chain is built from TRBV3-1 and TRBJ2-7, with D unresolved. The CDR3 length is 13 residues. Germline V gene data show CDR1 as LGHDT and CDR2 as YNNKEL (reference sequence). V was cut by 6 bases and J by 2 bases, with 11 bases left in between. CDR3 DNA sequence: TGTGCCAGCAGTGCAGAAATCCCCTACGAGCAGTACTTC. It encodes CASSAEIPYEQYF.

V usage is TRBV20-1 and J usage is TRBJ2-7; 8 positions agree with TRBD1. The CDR3 is 12 amino acids. Trimming cost V 5 bases and J 3 bases; bases outside gene matches: 3. CDR1 and CDR2 (germline): DFQATT, SNEGSKA (reference sequence). Here the CDR3 DNA reads TGCAGTGCTGGACAGGGCCTCTACGAGCAGTACTTC. This sequence encodes CSAGQGLYEQYF.

The CDR3 loop is CASSRLGLAATDTQYF. The DNA for the CDR3 is TGCGCCAGCAGCCGCCTGGGACTAGCGGCCACAGATACGCAGTATTTT. The gene calls are TRBV5-1 and TRBJ2-3, with 11 positions matching TRBD2. In germline, CDR1 is SGHRS, CDR2 YFSETQ. This CDR3 region has 16 residues. Trimming at V came to 4 bases and at J to 2 bases, leaving 6 bases not matched to a gene.

This chain joins TRBV15 and TRBJ1-2; 7 bases map to TRBD1. V was clipped by 2 bases and J by 0 bases; unmatched bases: 6. The CDR3 sequence is 16 residues long. Per germline, CDR1 LNHNV and CDR2 YYDKDF (reference sequence). CDR3: CATSRSTGASNYGYTF. The CDR3 region has the DNA TGTGCCACCAGCAGATCCACAGGGGCCTCTAACTATGGCTACACCTTC.

This clonotype was found a few times. The chain joins TRBV28 to TRBJ1-5; D unresolved. The CDR3 spans 15 residues. Germline V gene lookup returns CDR1 MDHEN and CDR2 SYDVKM. The V and J ends lost 10 bases and 5 bases respectively, with 21 bases between them. The DNA for the CDR3 is TGTGCCACCTCATACGTGGGTGAGGACTATCAGCCCCAGCATTTT. Translating it yields CATSYVGEDYQPQHF. Looking up the rest from reference TRBV28 and TRBJ1-5 gives the full variable domain: DVKVTQSSRYLVKRTGEKVFLECVQDMDHENMFWYRQDPGLGLRLIYFSYDVKMKEKGDIPEGYSVSREKKERFSLILESASTNQTSMYLCATSYVGEDYQPQHFGDGTRLSIL.

The table lists this clonotype with a few counts. V gene TRBV4-2 combines with J gene TRBJ2-7; 8 positions match TRBD2. The CDR3 is made up of 21 amino acids. V lost 1 base to trimming and J lost 2 bases; unmatched junction nucleotides: 22. The germline CDR1 and CDR2 sequences are LGHNA and YNFKEQ. DNA of the CDR3: TGTGCCAGCAGCCAAGGTACTCTAGCGGGCCGGAGCTCAGAGTTCCCCTACGAGCAGTACTTC. Its translation: CASSQGTLAGRSSEFPYEQYF.

The chain recombines TRBV9 with TRBJ2-1; no clear D gene. Trimming removed 0 bases from V and 4 bases from J, with 11 bases in between. This CDR3 has 15 residues. The germline V gene encodes CDR1 SGDLS and CDR2 YYNGEE. The DNA for the CDR3 is TGTGCCAGCAGCGTAGTGACTGGAAATTACAATGAGCAGTTCTTC. Its protein product is CASSVVTGNYNEQFF.

This clonotype was observed many times. CDR3 nucleotide sequence: TGTGCCAGCAGCGGGGACAGATACAGCTCCTACAATGAGCAGTTCTTC. It codes for CASSGDRYSSYNEQFF. This chain joins TRBV2 and TRBJ2-1; 7 bases align to TRBD1. J lost 0 bases, V lost 6 bases, and 8 bases had no gene match. CDR1 and CDR2 (germline): SNHLY, FYNNEI. This CDR3 comprises 16 residues.

This clonotype has a count of ten or more. This chain uses TRBV27 with TRBJ2-1; 8 nucleotides align to TRBD1. The V gene end was trimmed by 6 bases and the J gene end by 4 bases; junction bases not matched to a gene: 8. Looked up from germline, CDR1 is MNHEY and CDR2 is SMNVEV (reference sequence). CDR3 length: 15 residues. CDR3 DNA: TGTGCCAGCAGACTGAGTGGACAGGGTTACAATGAGCAGTTCTTC. Protein product: CASRLSGQGYNEQFF.

This clonotype was recorded a few times. J is TRBJ1-2 and V is TRBV4-1, with 9 bases fitting TRBD1. Per the germline V gene, CDR1 is MGHRA and CDR2 is YSYEKL. This CDR3 spans 16 amino acids. The V and J ends lost 5 bases and 4 bases, in that order; junction bases with no gene match: 11. CDR3 in amino acids: CASSVIGTGSSYGYTF. The CDR3 DNA reads as TGCGCCAGCAGCGTAATAGGGACAGGGAGTTCCTATGGCTACACCTTC.

This clonotype was counted only a few times. The chain carries TRBV5-1 and TRBJ2-7; the D is unclear. This CDR3 has 14 amino acids. Germline CDR1 SGHRS, CDR2 YFSETQ. Trimming stripped 0 bases from V and 2 bases from J, with 9 bases between. In DNA form, the CDR3 reads TGCGCCAGCAGCTTGGATGGAATTACCTACGAGCAGTACTTC. As protein: CASSLDGITYEQYF.

The chain employs TRBV29-1 and TRBJ2-7; D not resolved. Trimming pared 2 bases from V and 2 bases from J, leaving 16 bases between. The V gene's germline CDR1 is SQVTM and CDR2 ANQGSEA. CDR3 length equals 15 residues. The CDR3, as DNA: TGCAGCGTTGAATTGGCGAGAAACCCAACCTACGAGCAGTACTTC. This gives the protein CSVELARNPTYEQYF.

This chain uses TRBV7-2 with TRBJ2-7, with D possibly matching TRBD2 (5 bases). The CDR3 has 13 amino acids. Germline V gene lookup returns CDR1 SGHTA and CDR2 FQGNSA. V was trimmed by 1 base and J by 10 bases, leaving 14 bases between them. In DNA, the CDR3 is TGTGCCAGCAGCTTAGGGCGACGGGATACCCAGTACTTC. Its protein is CASSLGRRDTQYF.

J is TRBJ1-5 and V is TRBV6-1; tentative D call: TRBD1 (5 bases). This CDR3 contains 14 residues. V was trimmed by 2 bases and J by 15 bases, leaving 20 bases between them. Per the germline V gene, CDR1 is MNHNS and CDR2 is SASEGT. Here the CDR3 reads CASSEREGLGVRHF. The CDR3 nucleotides are TGTGCCAGCAGTGAAAGGGAAGGTCTGGGGGTAAGGCATTTT.

The V gene is TRBV2, the J gene TRBJ2-1; 13 bases fit TRBD2. This CDR3 region has 15 residues. Looked up from germline, CDR1 is SNHLY and CDR2 is FYNNEI. With 8 bases clipped from V and 2 bases from J, the junction kept 3 bases outside the gene matches. The CDR3 DNA follows: TGTGCCAGCGGAACTAGCGGGAGGGCCTACAATGAGCAGTTCTTC. Encoded protein: CASGTSGRAYNEQFF. Looking up the rest from reference TRBV2 and TRBJ2-1 gives the full variable domain: EPEVTQTPSHQVTQMGQEVILRCVPISNHLYFYWYRQILGQKVEFLVSFYNNEISEKSEIFDDQFSVERPDGSNFTLKIRSTKLEDSAMYFCASGTSGRAYNEQFFGPGTRLTVL.

The V call is TRBV7-9, the J call TRBJ1-1; the D gene is possibly TRBD1 (6 bases). The germline V gene has CDR1 SEHNR and CDR2 FQNEAQ (reference sequence). V lost 6 bases to trimming and J lost 5 bases, with 13 bases between them. This CDR3 contains 13 residues. The CDR3 protein is CASRDQGQTEAFF. The CDR3 coding sequence is TGTGCCAGCAGGGACCAGGGACAAACTGAAGCTTTCTTT.

This clonotype has more than one count but fewer than ten. The chain joins TRBV7-2 to TRBJ2-1; TRBD2 matches at 8 bases. Germline V lookup: CDR1 SGHTA, CDR2 FQGNSA. V lost 6 bases, J lost 3 bases, and 10 bases stayed unmatched. CDR3 length: 16 residues. CDR3 nucleotides: TGTGCCAGCAGATCTACGAGCGGGAGCCTCTACAATGAGCAGTTCTTC. This gives the protein CASRSTSGSLYNEQFF. The whole variable domain, filled in from reference TRBV7-2 and TRBJ2-1, reads GAGVSQSPSNKVTEKGKDVELRCDPISGHTALYWYRQSLGQGLEFLIYFQGNSAPDKSGLPSDRFSAERTGGSVSTLTIQRTQQEDSAVYLCASRSTSGSLYNEQFFGPGTRLTVL.

The table lists this clonotype with a few counts. The J gene is TRBJ1-3, the V gene TRBV12-3 or TRBV12-4; D may be TRBD1 (6 bases). The V and J ends lost 5 bases and 0 bases respectively, with 11 bases between them. The CDR3 sequence is 15 residues long. The CDR3 reads CASSRTAFSGNTIYF. The CDR3 nucleotides are TGTGCCAGCAGTAGGACAGCCTTCTCTGGAAACACCATATATTTT.

This clonotype was detected only a few times. The chain joins TRBV9 to TRBJ1-1; no reliable D call. The CDR3 covers 14 residues. Germline V gene lookup returns CDR1 SGDLS and CDR2 YYNGEE. With 0 bases removed from V and 5 bases from J, the gap between germline ends came to 11 bases. CDR3 coding DNA: TGTGCCAGCAGCGTAGGTCCCCAAAGTACTGAAGCTTTCTTT. Protein: CASSVGPQSTEAFF.

The chain is built from TRBV6-5 and TRBJ2-7, with 8 bases fitting TRBD2. V shed 2 bases, J shed 5 bases, and the junction held 11 bases outside the gene matches. The length of the CDR3 is 16 residues. Germline CDR1 reads MNHEY; CDR2 reads SVGAGI. CDR3 in amino acids: CASSYGPGLDFNEQYF. The CDR3 nucleotides read TGTGCCAGCAGTTACGGGCCGGGACTAGATTTTAACGAGCAGTACTTC.

The chain combines TRBV7-9 with TRBJ2-2; 11 bases line up with TRBD1. V shed 3 bases, J shed 6 bases, and the junction held 3 bases outside the gene matches. The CDR3 covers 15 residues. The V gene's germline CDR1 is SEHNR and CDR2 FQNEAQ (reference sequence). This chain's CDR3 is CASSLGQGVAGELFF. The CDR3 DNA sequence: TGTGCCAGCAGCTTGGGACAGGGGGTCGCCGGGGAGCTGTTTTTT.

This chain connects TRBV6-2 or TRBV6-3 to TRBJ2-1; 10 bases are a match to TRBD2. V lost 6 bases and J lost 2; bases outside the gene matches: 7. The germline V gene encodes CDR1 MNHEY and CDR2 SVGEGT. CDR3 length: 16 residues. The CDR3 loop reads CASSPSLAGAYNEQFF. The CDR3 nucleotides read TGTGCCAGCAGCCCATCTCTAGCGGGAGCCTACAATGAGCAGTTCTTC.

The chain uses TRBV7-6 and TRBJ2-7, with 10 bases fitting TRBD2. Trimming cost V 1 base and J 2 bases; bases outside gene matches: 5. CDR3 length: 16 residues. CDR1 and CDR2 from the germline V gene are SGHVS and FNYEAQ. The chain's CDR3 is CASSLEASGRTYEQYF. The CDR3 DNA reads TGTGCCAGCAGCTTAGAGGCTAGCGGGAGAACCTACGAGCAGTACTTC.

V is TRBV28 and J is TRBJ2-3; 10 bases align to TRBD2. The CDR3 has 15 residues. CDR1 and CDR2 (germline): MDHEN, SYDVKM. V shed 7 bases and J 4 bases; nucleotides not matched to a gene: 8. For the CDR3, the DNA is TGTGCCAGCACAAAAAGCGGGAGGGGCCCAGATACGCAGTATTTT. This translates into CASTKSGRGPDTQYF.

This clonotype was picked up a small number of times. V is TRBV15 and J is TRBJ2-1, with 9 bases identical to TRBD2. Germline CDR1 is LNHNV and CDR2 is YYDKDF (reference sequence). With V trimmed by 5 bases and J by 7 bases, 12 bases remained unmatched. The CDR3 runs to 16 residues. CDR3 DNA sequence: TGTGCCACCAGCCCCCGGGCTAGCGGGACCTCAAATGAGCAGTTCTTC. Amino acids: CATSPRASGTSNEQFF.

This chain links TRBV4-1 with TRBJ2-7; D possibly corresponds to TRBD2 (6 bases). The CDR3 extends over 18 amino acids. Germline V gene data show CDR1 as MGHRA and CDR2 as YSYEKL. V was shortened by 0 bases and J by 2 bases, with 20 bases between the two germline ends. The CDR3 DNA reads TGCGCCAGCAGCCAAGAAGGGGTAGACCGGGGGTGGGCCTACGAGCAGTACTTC. This codes for CASSQEGVDRGWAYEQYF.

This clonotype appeared a few times. This rearrangement joins TRBV9 to TRBJ2-2; 8 nucleotides agree with TRBD2. V gave up 4 bases and J gave up 7 bases; unmatched junction bases: 9. Germline values: CDR1 SGDLS, CDR2 YYNGEE. This CDR3 spans 15 amino acids. CDR3 DNA sequence: TGTGCCAGCAGCTCTACTAGCGGTACTGGCGGGGAGCTGTTTTTT. Protein sequence: CASSSTSGTGGELFF.

V is TRBV27 and J is TRBJ2-3, with TRBD1 matching 7 bases. The length of the CDR3 is 15 residues. V dropped 8 bases and J dropped 4; count of bases not matched to a gene: 12. The germline V gene encodes CDR1 MNHEY and CDR2 SMNVEV (reference sequence). The CDR3 DNA reads TGTGCCAGCCGACCGGGACAGATTTATCCAGATACGCAGTATTTT. Its protein is CASRPGQIYPDTQYF.

This clonotype was observed a few times. The chain has TRBV6-1 and TRBJ2-7, with 15 bases aligning to TRBD2. CDR3 length: 15 amino acids. CDR1 and CDR2 (germline): MNHNS, SASEGT. Unmatched junction bases numbered 2, after V lost 7 bases and J lost 1 base. The CDR3 loop reads CASIGLAGGSYEQYF. The CDR3 bases are TGTGCCAGCATCGGACTAGCGGGAGGGTCCTACGAGCAGTACTTC.

This clonotype appeared a few times. V is TRBV10-3 and J is TRBJ2-7, with D hard to call. Germline CDR1 and CDR2: ENHRY and SYGVKD. V lost 6 bases to trimming and J lost 5 bases, with 11 bases between them. This CDR3 region has 12 residues. The CDR3 here is CAIRGIENEQYF. Written as DNA, the CDR3 is TGTGCCATCAGGGGTATAGAAAACGAGCAGTACTTC.